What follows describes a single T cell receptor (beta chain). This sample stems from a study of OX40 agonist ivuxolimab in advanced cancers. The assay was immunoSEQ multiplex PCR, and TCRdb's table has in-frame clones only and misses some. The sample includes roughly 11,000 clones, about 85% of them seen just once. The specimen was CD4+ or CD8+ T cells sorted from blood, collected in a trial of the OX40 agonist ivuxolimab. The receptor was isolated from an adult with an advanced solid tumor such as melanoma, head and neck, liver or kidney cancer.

CDR3 nucleotide sequence: TGTGCCAGCAACAAAAACAGGGGAGATCAGCCCCAGCATTTT. Protein: CASNKNRGDQPQHF. V gene TRBV21-1 combines with J gene TRBJ1-5; the D call TRBD1 from the table was never checked on the DNA. TRBV21-1 is classified as a pseudogene. There are 14 residues in the CDR3.